These T cell receptor beta chains were read from a single sample in a study of blood T cell repertoires in COVID-19. Profiled with immunoSEQ multiplex PCR; TCRdb holds only in-frame clones, not every one. Of about 97,000 clones in the sample, 90% were seen once. Source material: peripheral blood. Receptor source: a man between 60 and 70 years old with acute or convalescent COVID-19. Each CDR3 is given with its conserved first and last residue. D genes are given only for firm matches. Expanded clones are given a class, and other clones once, few, many or no size at all.

V	J	size	D	CDR3	DNA
TRBV5-1	TRBJ1-5	NA	NA	CASSFLGGPNQPQHF	TGCGCCAGCAGCTTCCTAGGGGGTCCGAATCAGCCCCAGCATTTT
TRBV19	TRBJ2-3	NA	TRBD2	CASSIPPGLGGDADTQYF	TGTGCCAGTAGTATCCCTCCCGGTTTGGGGGGGGATGCTGATACGCAGTATTTT
TRBV2	TRBJ1-3	NA	NA	CASGTGAGNTIYF	TGTGCCAGCGGAACAGGCGCGGGAAACACCATATATTTT
TRBV10-1	TRBJ1-2	NA	NA	CASSSGGDYGYTF	TGCGCCAGCAGTTCGGGGGGAGACTATGGCTACACCTTC
TRBV2	TRBJ1-1	NA	NA	CASRGGGLNPEAFF	TGTGCCAGCAGGGGAGGGGGGTTGAACCCTGAAGCTTTCTTT
TRBV10-3	TRBJ1-5	once	NA	CAISESAGRQPQHF	TGTGCCATCAGTGAGTCGGCAGGGCGTCAGCCCCAGCATTTT
TRBV7-9	TRBJ1-1	once	NA	CASSLQRGGYAEAFF	TGTGCCAGCAGCCTGCAGCGGGGTGGGTACGCTGAAGCTTTCTTT
TRBV7-9	TRBJ1-1	NA	TRBD1	CASSPDRGRAEAFF	TGTGCCAGCAGCCCCGACAGGGGGCGGGCTGAAGCTTTCTTT
TRBV4-1	TRBJ1-1	NA	NA	CASSQERRGRTEAFF	TGCGCCAGCAGCCAAGAAAGGCGGGGTAGGACTGAAGCTTTCTTT
TRBV2	TRBJ1-2	NA	NA	CASSPRGATNYGYTF	TGTGCCAGCAGTCCCCGGGGGGCCACTAACTATGGCTACACCTTC